This T cell receptor (beta chain) comes out of a study of response to subunit inactivated influenza vaccine. General study findings and limits: Authors proposed each seasonal influenza vaccination draws in few new T cells.

Of note for this clonotype: The antigen remains undetermined.

This CDR3 spans 14 amino acids. Trimming removed 5 bases from V and 2 bases from J, with 12 bases in between. TCRdb called the RT-PCR reads again in MiXCR, with one record for every CDR3 protein. The sample carries around 600,000 distinct CDR3 sequences, about 11% recorded once. This sample also belongs to another study, concerning T cells expressing NK-cell markers. That work states: Making the TCR beta cDNA relied on 5'RACE template switching with UMIs. Investigators obtained TCR beta repertoires from sorted CD3+CD56+NKG2C+, CD3+CD56+NKG2C- and CD3+CD56-NKG2C+ T cells. Topping the CD3+CD56-NKG2C+ fraction as well were these clonotypes, in a few donors.

The sequence came from a man aged 45-65 years who received an inactivated influenza vaccine. This chain uses TRBV12-3 or TRBV12-4 with TRBJ2-5; D gene unclear. The sequenced sample was PBMCs from blood, obtained on the day of vaccination. The CDR3, as DNA: TGTGCCAGCAGTCCCCTAGTACTACAAGAGACCCAGTACTTC. Translating gives CASSPLVLQETQYF.